Each of the 5 T cell receptor beta chains below was sequenced from the same sample in a study of control samples from healthy donors and cancer patients. The data were produced by immunoSEQ multiplex PCR, yet TCRdb's version contains in-frame clones alone and is incomplete. The sample lists some 150,000 clones, roughly 91% occurring once. The sequenced sample was blood. These receptors were collected from a woman aged 30 to 39 in good health.

This chain joins TRBV28 and TRBJ2-3; 9 bases map to TRBD1. The CDR3 is 15 residues long. The V and J ends lost 2 bases and 2 bases, in that order; junction bases with no gene match: 2. Per the germline V gene, CDR1 is MDHEN and CDR2 is SYDVKM. This CDR3 is CASSLGTGPTDTQYF. DNA for the CDR3: TGTGCCAGCAGTTTAGGGACAGGGCCCACAGATACGCAGTATTTT.

The V call is TRBV4-2, the J call TRBJ2-3; the match to TRBD1 covers 9 bases. The V gene end was trimmed by 4 bases and the J gene end by 4 bases; junction bases not matched to a gene: 3. This CDR3 spans 14 amino acids. Looked up from germline, CDR1 is LGHNA and CDR2 is YNFKEQ. This chain's CDR3 is CASSPGTGPDTQYF. As DNA, the CDR3 is TGTGCCAGCAGCCCCGGGACAGGGCCAGATACGCAGTATTTT.

This chain joins TRBV12-3 or TRBV12-4 and TRBJ2-5; perhaps TRBD1 as D (5 bases). This CDR3 has 11 residues. Between the trimmed V and J ends, which lost 5 bases and 5 bases, there was a span of 6 bases. CDR3 amino acids: CASSAGETQYF. CDR3 in DNA: TGTGCCAGCAGTGCAGGGGAGACCCAGTACTTC.

The chain links TRBV27 to TRBJ1-2; D may be TRBD1 (6 bases). From germline, CDR1 is MNHEY and CDR2 SMNVEV (reference sequence). Deletions cut 6 bases from V and 4 bases from J, with 12 bases between. This CDR3 contains 13 residues. Written as DNA, the CDR3 is TGTGCCAGCAGCCGGGACAACCTCTATGGCTACACCTTC. Its translation: CASSRDNLYGYTF.

This chain connects TRBV9 to TRBJ2-3; weak D call: TRBD2 (5 bases). The CDR3 is 12 residues long. V was pared by 0 bases and J by 6 bases, with 5 bases between. Per the germline V gene, CDR1 is SGDLS and CDR2 is YYNGEE. Here the CDR3 DNA reads TGTGCCAGCAGCGTAGGGGAGGATACGCAGTATTTT. This gives the protein CASSVGEDTQYF.